Reported below is one TCR beta chain. The data are from a study of control samples from healthy donors and cancer patients. The CDR3 extends over 16 amino acids. Germline V gene lookup returns CDR1 MNHEY and CDR2 SVGAGI. J was trimmed by 0 bases and V by 0 bases; bases with no gene match: 4. TCRdb's table, derived via immunoSEQ multiplex PCR, lists solely in-frame clones and lacks some. Of some 120,000 clones in the sample, approximately 89% were seen once. This clonotype was sampled from a man in his sixties in good health. The genes are TRBV6-5 and TRBJ2-7; 8 positions match TRBD1. The sample comprised blood. CDR3: CASSYSTTGDSYEQYF. As DNA, the CDR3 is TGTGCCAGCAGTTACTCCACGACAGGGGACTCCTACGAGCAGTACTTC.